This record looks at one T cell receptor (beta chain) sequence and its context. What it binds is unknown. This specimen comes from a study of chemoradiotherapy in HPV16-positive cancers. Unmatched junction bases numbered 2, after V lost 4 bases and J lost 1 base. This CDR3 is built from 15 residues. CDR1 MRHNA and CDR2 SNTAGT come from the germline V gene. Study-wide results and limits: Candidate HPV-specific clones and E7-related TCR motifs grew in tumor during treatment. HPV-responsive T-cell expansion during chemoradiotherapy was linked to improved recurrence-free survival in HPV16-positive patients.

Sequencing was performed with immunoSEQ multiplex PCR; in TCRdb, only in-frame clones are kept and a portion is missing. The table includes roughly 6,400 clones, over 75% detected once. Samples were taken several times over chemoradiotherapy. The receptor's source is a human donor with HPV-associated anogenital cancer. The sample in question was tumor tissue, obtained from a patient who underwent chemoradiotherapy. The V call is TRBV6-4, the J call TRBJ2-3; 10 bases fit TRBD2. The CDR3 bases are TGTGCCAGCAGTGCCGGGACTAGCGGCACAGATACGCAGTATTTT. It is translated as CASSAGTSGTDTQYF.